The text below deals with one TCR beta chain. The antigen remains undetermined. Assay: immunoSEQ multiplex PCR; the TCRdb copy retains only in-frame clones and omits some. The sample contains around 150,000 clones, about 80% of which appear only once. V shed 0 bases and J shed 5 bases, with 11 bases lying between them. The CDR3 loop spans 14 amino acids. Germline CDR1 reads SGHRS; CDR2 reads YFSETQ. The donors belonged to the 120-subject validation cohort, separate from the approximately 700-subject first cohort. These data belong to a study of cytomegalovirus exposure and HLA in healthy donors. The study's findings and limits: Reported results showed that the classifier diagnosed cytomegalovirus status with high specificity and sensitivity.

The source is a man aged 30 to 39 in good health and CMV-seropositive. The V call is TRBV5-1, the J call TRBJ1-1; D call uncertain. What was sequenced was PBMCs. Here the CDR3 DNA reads TGCGCCAGCAGCTTGGATTATTCGGTAACTGAAGCTTTCTTT. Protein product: CASSLDYSVTEAFF.